The next 24 T cell receptor beta chains were all read from a single sample in a study of blood T cell repertoires in COVID-19. TCRdb keeps only in-frame clones here, not all; method: immunoSEQ multiplex PCR. This sample carries 110,000 or so clones, roughly 85% of them seen once, and the ten largest clones take around 13%. The specimen was peripheral blood. Receptors originate from a human donor in a cohort sampled during active COVID-19.

V and J are TRBV7-2 and TRBJ1-2; 12 positions match TRBD1. CDR3 size: 14 residues. V trimming: 4 bases; J trimming: 4 bases; junction bases outside the gene matches: 1. Per the germline V gene, CDR1 is SGHTA and CDR2 is FQGNSA. CDR3 residues: CASSWDRGPYGYTF. The CDR3 DNA follows: TGTGCCAGCAGCTGGGACAGGGGGCCCTATGGCTACACCTTC.

This chain uses TRBV5-1 with TRBJ2-2, with D perhaps matching TRBD1 (6 bases). The V end was cut by 6 bases, the J end by 1 base, with 16 bases between. Germline loops: CDR1 SGHRS, CDR2 YFSETQ. The CDR3 extends over 16 amino acids. The CDR3 loop reads CASKTQGTVNTGELFF. As DNA, the CDR3 is TGCGCCAGCAAAACCCAGGGGACCGTGAACACCGGGGAGCTGTTTTTT.

The chain uses TRBV6-1 and TRBJ2-2; D possibly corresponds to TRBD1 (6 bases). Trimming stripped 0 bases from V and 2 bases from J, with 10 bases between. Germline values: CDR1 MNHNS, CDR2 SASEGT. CDR3 length: 16 amino acids. The CDR3 reads CASSEAPGDNTGELFF. The CDR3 DNA follows: TGTGCCAGCAGTGAAGCGCCAGGGGACAACACCGGGGAGCTGTTTTTT.

CDR3 loop: CATRNTGDGETQYF. CDR3 DNA: TGTGCCACCAGGAATACAGGGGACGGGGAGACCCAGTACTTC. The chain couples TRBV15 to TRBJ2-5; 7 bases match TRBD1. The V gene end was trimmed by 6 bases and the J gene end by 5 bases; junction bases not matched to a gene: 9. The CDR3 spans 14 residues. Germline CDR1 reads LNHNV; CDR2 reads YYDKDF (reference sequence).

The V and J genes are TRBV6-2 or TRBV6-3 and TRBJ1-2; 9 bases fit TRBD1. Germline V gene lookup returns CDR1 MNHEY and CDR2 SVGEGT. J gave up 4 bases and V 4 bases, and 7 bases lay outside the gene matches. The CDR3 has 15 residues. Here the CDR3 reads CASSSTGGVAYGYTF. The CDR3 DNA follows: TGTGCCAGCAGTTCGACAGGGGGAGTTGCCTATGGCTACACCTTC.

CDR3 protein: CASSLFRTSGGYNEQFF. For the CDR3, the DNA is TGTGCCAGCAGCTTATTCCGGACTAGCGGGGGTTACAATGAGCAGTTCTTC. J is TRBJ2-1 and V is TRBV7-9; the match to TRBD2 covers 13 bases. The CDR3 is made up of 17 amino acids. The ends lost 2 bases at V and 4 bases at J; junction bases unmatched: 5. Germline CDR1 reads SEHNR; CDR2 reads FQNEAQ (reference sequence). Filled out from reference TRBV7-9 and TRBJ2-1, the complete variable domain reads DTGVSQNPRHKITKRGQNVTFRCDPISEHNRLYWYRQTLGQGPEFLTYFQNEAQLEKSRLLSDRFSAERPKGSFSTLEIQRTEQGDSAMYLCASSLFRTSGGYNEQFFGPGTRLTVL.

This sequence joins TRBV6-5 and TRBJ2-7, with a possible D match to TRBD1 (6 bases). CDR3 length equals 14 residues. The germline gives CDR1 MNHEY, CDR2 SVGAGI. V was trimmed by 3 bases and J by 3 bases, leaving 12 bases between them. CDR3 bases: TGTGCCAGCAGTTATCGGGACACCCGCTACGAGCAGTACTTC. It is translated as CASSYRDTRYEQYF.

The chain employs TRBV2 and TRBJ1-1, with D hard to call. The CDR3 runs 12 residues. Trimming cost V 0 bases and J 11 bases, with 10 bases left between them. Germline CDR1 reads SNHLY; CDR2 reads FYNNEI. This CDR3 reads CASSEAPILAFF. Here the CDR3 DNA reads TGTGCCAGCAGTGAAGCGCCTATTCTGGCTTTCTTT.

The chain combines TRBV7-2 with TRBJ2-1, with 7 nucleotides matching TRBD1. Germline V gene sequence: CDR1 SGHTA, CDR2 FQGNSA. The CDR3 has 16 amino acids. The V and J ends lost 0 bases and 7 bases, in that order; junction bases with no gene match: 9. The CDR3 region has the DNA TGTGCCAGCAGCTTAGCGCGAGGGGGCCCGGGGAATGAGCAGTTCTTC. Translating gives CASSLARGGPGNEQFF.

The chain couples TRBV19 to TRBJ1-5, with 9 bases identical to TRBD1. Germline-derived CDR1 and CDR2 are LNHDA and SQIVND (reference sequence). This CDR3 comprises 16 residues. V was pared by 3 bases and J by 4 bases, with 7 bases of the junction left unmatched. This chain's CDR3 is CASSMDRGEGNQPQHF. In DNA form, the CDR3 reads TGTGCCAGTAGTATGGACAGGGGAGAAGGAAATCAGCCCCAGCATTTT.

The chain uses TRBV19 and TRBJ2-7, with D tentatively TRBD2 (6 bases). This CDR3 region has 13 residues. From germline, CDR1 is LNHDA and CDR2 SQIVND (reference sequence). The V end lost 1 base, the J end lost 3 bases, and 7 bases lay between the germline ends. CDR3 sequence reads: CASSIGTNYEQYF. CDR3 sequence (DNA): TGTGCCAGTAGTATAGGGACTAACTACGAGCAGTACTTC.

The chain couples TRBV30 to TRBJ1-6; D not resolved. The V end was cut by 4 bases, the J end by 7 bases, with 20 bases between. The CDR3 consists of 16 residues. Germline CDR1 reads GTSNPN; CDR2 reads SVGIG (reference sequence). This chain's CDR3 is CAWKGRASPMNSPLHF. In nucleotides, the CDR3 is TGTGCCTGGAAAGGGAGGGCAAGCCCGATGAATTCACCCCTCCACTTT.

V is TRBV3-1 (or the pseudogene TRBV3-2) and J is TRBJ2-2, with 8 bases aligning to TRBD1. This CDR3 contains 14 residues. Per germline, CDR1 LGHDT and CDR2 YNNKEL (reference sequence). Unmatched junction bases numbered 3, after V lost 2 bases and J lost 7 bases. Here the CDR3 reads CASSQNRGVGELFF. The CDR3, as DNA: TGTGCCAGCAGCCAAAACAGGGGGGTCGGGGAGCTGTTTTTT.

The gene calls are TRBV19 and TRBJ1-5, with D perhaps TRBD1 (5 bases). Germline values: CDR1 LNHDA, CDR2 SQIVND (reference sequence). Deletions cut 6 bases from V and 6 bases from J, with 15 bases between. This CDR3 is 14 amino acids long. CDR3 in amino acids: CASSPMGGAQPQHF. The DNA of the CDR3 is TGTGCCAGTAGCCCTATGGGGGGTGCTCAGCCCCAGCATTTT.

The chain couples TRBV12-5 to TRBJ1-1; D is unclear. The germline V and J ends were trimmed by 8 bases and 8 bases, with 15 bases remaining between them. The CDR3 extends over 12 amino acids. Germline CDR1 and CDR2: LGHNT and FRNRAP. CDR3 sequence: CASSRGSFEAFF. CDR3 nucleotide sequence: TGTGCTAGTAGTCGGGGATCTTTCGAAGCTTTCTTT.

This rearrangement joins TRBV13 to TRBJ2-1; D unclear. In germline, CDR1 is PRHDT, CDR2 FYEKMQ (reference sequence). Between the trimmed V and J ends, which lost 0 bases and 5 bases, there was a span of 5 bases. This CDR3 spans 13 amino acids. In DNA form, the CDR3 reads TGTGCCAGCAGCTTAGGACTTAACAATGAGCAGTTCTTC. Translation: CASSLGLNNEQFF.

The chain couples TRBV4-3 to TRBJ1-2; 9 bases agree with TRBD1. Losses at the gene ends were 4 bases for V and 4 bases for J; bases not matched to a gene: 4. Germline V gene data show CDR1 as LGHNA and CDR2 as YSLEER. This CDR3 region has 14 residues. Written as DNA, the CDR3 is TGCGCCAGCAGCCTGGGACAGGGAACCTATGGCTACACCTTC. Encoded protein: CASSLGQGTYGYTF.

The chain uses TRBV19 and TRBJ2-7; tentatively, D is TRBD1 (6 bases). The germline V and J ends were trimmed by 5 bases and 3 bases, with 11 bases remaining between them. The CDR3 has 13 residues. The germline V gene encodes CDR1 LNHDA and CDR2 SQIVND (reference sequence). The CDR3 loop reads CASSVSGVYEQYF. Here the CDR3 DNA reads TGTGCCAGTAGTGTTTCAGGGGTCTACGAGCAGTACTTC.

In its sample, this clone was seen a few times. CDR3 sequence (DNA): TGTGCCAGCAGCCTCCGACAGGCATATGCTGAAGCTTTCTTT. Encoded protein: CASSLRQAYAEAFF. This chain uses TRBV14 with TRBJ1-1; weak D call: TRBD1 (6 bases). This CDR3 region has 14 residues. The V and J ends lost 4 bases and 6 bases respectively, with 15 bases between them. The V gene's germline CDR1 is SGHDN and CDR2 FVKESK.

V usage is TRBV29-1 and J usage is TRBJ1-1; D possibly corresponds to TRBD1 (5 bases). With 3 bases removed from V and 8 bases from J, the gap between germline ends came to 16 bases. Germline CDR1 is SQVTM and CDR2 is ANQGSEA. The CDR3 loop spans 13 amino acids. This CDR3 is CSVDPGGQTEAFF. The CDR3 DNA reads TGCAGCGTTGATCCGGGCGGACAAACGGAAGCTTTCTTT.

The chain has TRBV30 and TRBJ2-6, with D perhaps matching TRBD1 (6 bases). The V end lost 7 bases, the J end lost 2 bases, and 12 bases lay between the germline ends. Germline V gene data show CDR1 as GTSNPN and CDR2 as SVGIG (reference sequence). The CDR3 length is 14 residues. CDR3 residues: CAYVAGAGANVLTF. The CDR3 DNA is TGTGCCTACGTGGCAGGGGCTGGGGCCAACGTCCTGACTTTC.

The genes are TRBV19 and TRBJ2-3, with D unresolved. CDR1 is LNHDA, CDR2 SQIVND, per germline (reference sequence). Trimming cost V 2 bases and J 0 bases, with 9 bases left between them. The CDR3 consists of 15 residues. CDR3 DNA: TGTGCCAGTAGTATATCGGAGACTAGCACAGATACGCAGTATTTT. Its translation is CASSISETSTDTQYF.

The J gene is TRBJ1-5, the V gene TRBV15; tentative D call: TRBD1 (6 bases). The CDR3 is made up of 15 amino acids. The V gene's germline CDR1 is LNHNV and CDR2 YYDKDF (reference sequence). The ends were cut back, 3 bases at V and 3 bases at J, with 12 bases in the middle. The CDR3, as DNA: TGTGCCACCAGCAGGGGTGGGACATACAATCAGCCCCAGCATTTT. This translates into CATSRGGTYNQPQHF.

This chain connects TRBV4-1 to TRBJ1-1; 7 bases match TRBD1. Trimming at V came to 1 base and at J to 0 bases, leaving 5 bases not matched to a gene. Germline CDR1 reads MGHRA; CDR2 reads YSYEKL. The CDR3 is made up of 16 amino acids. CDR3 nucleotides: TGCGCCAGCAGCCAAGTAACAGGGGTCTTGAACACTGAAGCTTTCTTT. This codes for CASSQVTGVLNTEAFF.